This TCR beta chain was identified in a study of blood T cells in healthy people across ages. Study results and caveats: The lack of PBMC sorting stopped any conclusive naive versus antigen-experienced comparison. The fall in TCR beta diversity per million T cells was roughly linear with age. Both higher diversity and more naive CD4+ cells marked long-lived donors when set against aged donors.

It was with a sample-barcoded 5' primer and a J-beta primer mix that a second PCR of about 6 to 12 cycles was run. In TCRdb, the 5' RACE reads were re-called with MiXCR into one record per CDR3 protein. This sample has approximately 600,000 distinct CDR3 sequences, with roughly 53% found just once. As regards this clonotype: What it recognizes is unknown.

Each individual donor underwent a draw of ten milliliters of peripheral blood. Germline lookup yields CDR1 SSHAT and CDR2 FNYEAQ (reference sequence). This CDR3 spans 14 amino acids. V lost 0 bases to trimming and J lost 3 bases, with 7 bases between them. Sequencing was done on a sample of blood. The source of this sequence is a man aged 55 to 70 in good health. The chain links TRBV7-7 to TRBJ2-3; D gene uncertain. Written as DNA, the CDR3 is TGTGCCAGCAGCTTAGCTGACCAGACAGATACGCAGTATTTT. Translation gives CASSLADQTDTQYF. Full variable domain (rest looked up from reference TRBV7-7 and TRBJ2-3): GAGVSQSPRYKVTKRGQDVTLRCDPISSHATLYWYQQALGQGPEFLTYFNYEAQPDKSGLPSDRFSAERPEGSISTLTIQRTEQRDSAMYRCASSLADQTDTQYFGPGTRLTVL.